The 6 T cell receptor beta chains listed next were all sequenced from one sample in a study of CD8 T cells in ankylosing spondylitis. TCRdb passed the 5' RACE reads through MiXCR, listing each CDR3 protein once. This table has around 300,000 distinct CDR3 sequences, roughly 14% appearing once. Specimen: blood, either unsorted or a sorted T cell fraction (not recorded which). Receptor source: a male donor with ankylosing spondylitis or in good health (not recorded which).

The table lists this clonotype with a few counts. This chain links TRBV11-3 with TRBJ2-5; 8 nucleotides match TRBD1. The CDR3 runs to 15 residues. CDR1 is SGHNT, CDR2 YENEEA, per germline. After removal of 5 bases from V and 5 bases from J, the junction contained 10 bases not matched to a gene. CDR3 nucleotides: TGTGCCAGCAGCCCAAGGACAGGGCCTCGTGAGACCCAGTACTTC. It codes for CASSPRTGPRETQYF.

This clonotype was seen a handful of times. The genes are TRBV29-1 and TRBJ2-3; 7 bases map to TRBD1. Losses at the gene ends were 8 bases for V and 0 bases for J; bases not matched to a gene: 8. The germline V gene encodes CDR1 SQVTM and CDR2 ANQGSEA. The CDR3 has 14 residues. The CDR3 loop reads CSSSRGTSTDTQYF. CDR3 DNA: TGCAGCTCAAGCAGGGGGACCAGCACAGATACGCAGTATTTT.

V gene TRBV7-9 combines with J gene TRBJ1-3; D possibly corresponds to TRBD1 (6 bases). The V and J ends lost 4 bases and 0 bases respectively, with 10 bases between them. The V gene's germline CDR1 is SEHNR and CDR2 FQNEAQ (reference sequence). There are 15 residues in the CDR3. The CDR3 DNA reads as TGTGCCAGCAGCTCCAGGGGAATCTCTGGAAACACCATATATTTT. Protein: CASSSRGISGNTIYF.

This clonotype has a handful of counts. The genes are TRBV12-3 or TRBV12-4 and TRBJ1-2, with D unclear. Between the trimmed V and J ends, which lost 0 bases and 4 bases, there was a span of 12 bases. The length of the CDR3 is 15 residues. The CDR3 loop is CASSLAATSSYGYTF. CDR3 DNA: TGTGCCAGCAGTTTAGCGGCCACATCGTCCTATGGCTACACCTTC.

This clonotype was detected ten times or more. The chain combines TRBV12-3 or TRBV12-4 with TRBJ1-2; D is ambiguous. Trimming shortened V by 2 bases and J by 6 bases, and 10 bases separated the two germline ends. CDR3 length equals 13 residues. This CDR3 is CASSLSLPNGYTF. The CDR3 DNA sequence: TGTGCCAGCAGTTTATCCCTTCCGAATGGCTACACCTTC.

The chain carries TRBV4-2 and TRBJ2-7; D is possibly TRBD1 (5 bases). Germline V CDR1 and CDR2: LGHNA, YNFKEQ. V shed 1 base and J shed 1 base, with 26 bases lying between them. The CDR3 runs 20 residues. The CDR3 loop is CASSQVLIPATWQGSYEQYF. CDR3 coding DNA: TGTGCCAGCAGCCAAGTTCTAATACCGGCCACCTGGCAGGGATCCTACGAGCAGTACTTC.